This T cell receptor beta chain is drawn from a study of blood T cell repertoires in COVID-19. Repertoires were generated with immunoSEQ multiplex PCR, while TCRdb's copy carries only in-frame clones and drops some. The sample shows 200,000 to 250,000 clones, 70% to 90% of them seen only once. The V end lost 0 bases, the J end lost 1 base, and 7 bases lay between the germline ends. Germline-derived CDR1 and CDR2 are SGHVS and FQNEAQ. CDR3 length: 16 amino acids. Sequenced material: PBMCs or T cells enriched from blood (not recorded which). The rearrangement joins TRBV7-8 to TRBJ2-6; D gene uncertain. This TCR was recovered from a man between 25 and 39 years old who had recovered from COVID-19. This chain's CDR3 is CASSLASVSGANVLTF. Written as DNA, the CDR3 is TGTGCCAGCAGCTTAGCATCCGTTTCTGGGGCCAACGTCCTGACTTTC.